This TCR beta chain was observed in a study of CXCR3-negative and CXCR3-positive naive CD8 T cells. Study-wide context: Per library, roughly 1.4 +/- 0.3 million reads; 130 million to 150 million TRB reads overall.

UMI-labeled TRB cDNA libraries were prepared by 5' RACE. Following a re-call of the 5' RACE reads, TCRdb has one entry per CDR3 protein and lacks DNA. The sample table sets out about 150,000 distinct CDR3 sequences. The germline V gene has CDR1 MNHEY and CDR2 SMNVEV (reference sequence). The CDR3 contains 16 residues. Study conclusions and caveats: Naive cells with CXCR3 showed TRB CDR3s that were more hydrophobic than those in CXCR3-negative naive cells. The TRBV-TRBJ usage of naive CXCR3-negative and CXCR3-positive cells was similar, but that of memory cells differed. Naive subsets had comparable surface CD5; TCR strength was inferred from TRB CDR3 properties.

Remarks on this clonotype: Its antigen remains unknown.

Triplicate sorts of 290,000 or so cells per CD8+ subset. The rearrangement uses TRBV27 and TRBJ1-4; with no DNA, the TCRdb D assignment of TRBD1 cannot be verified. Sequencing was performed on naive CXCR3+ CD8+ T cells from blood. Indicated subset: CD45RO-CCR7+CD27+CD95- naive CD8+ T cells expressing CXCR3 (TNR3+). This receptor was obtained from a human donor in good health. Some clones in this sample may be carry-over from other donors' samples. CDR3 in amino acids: CASSPRTGWANEKLFF.